One sample yielded the 32 T cell receptor beta chains listed below, sequenced in a study of CD8+ T cells in alopecia areata. Treatment in this sample: oral pan-JAK inhibitor, 5-10 mg twice daily. cDNA prepared by RNA extraction and subsequent reverse transcription served as the template for sequencing. Assay used: immunoSEQ multiplex PCR; TCRdb lists only in-frame clones, some missing. Of approximately 150,000 clones in the sample, less than 75% are singletons; the top ten hold more than 15%. Sequences were derived from CD4+ T cells sorted from blood, sampled between weeks 55 and 65, from a patient treated with tofacitinib. The receptors derive from a human donor with alopecia areata.

V is TRBV30 and J is TRBJ1-5; D uncertain. Trimming removed 3 bases at V and 4 bases at J, with 10 bases between. The CDR3 has 13 amino acids. CDR1 and CDR2 (germline): GTSNPN, SVGIG (reference sequence). The CDR3 region is CAWRASGNQPQHF. In DNA form, the CDR3 reads TGTGCCTGGAGGGCTTCGGGGAATCAGCCCCAGCATTTT. Using reference TRBV30 and TRBJ1-5 for the parts outside the CDR3, the full variable domain is SQTIHQWPATLVQPVGSPLSLECTVEGTSNPNLYWYRQAAGRGLQLLFYSVGIGQISSEVPQNLSASRPQDRQFILSSKKLLLSDSGFYLCAWRASGNQPQHFGDGTRLSIL.

The rearrangement links TRBV6-5 to TRBJ2-1, with D possibly TRBD1 on 6 matching bases. The V gene's germline CDR1 is MNHEY and CDR2 SVGAGI. Between the trimmed V and J ends, which lost 2 bases and 3 bases, there was a span of 11 bases. CDR3 length equals 15 residues. The CDR3 loop reads CASSYTGTHYNEQFF. The DNA for the CDR3 is TGTGCCAGCAGTTACACAGGGACACACTACAATGAGCAGTTCTTC.

The chain recombines TRBV5-1 with TRBJ2-3; D ambiguous. V lost 1 base and J lost 0, with 9 bases in between. CDR3 length: 15 amino acids. From germline, CDR1 is SGHRS and CDR2 YFSETQ. The CDR3 here is CASSLNGGSTDTQYF. The CDR3 nucleotides are TGCGCCAGCAGCTTGAATGGCGGAAGCACAGATACGCAGTATTTT.

The chain has TRBV2 and TRBJ1-2, with TRBD1 matching 7 bases. The CDR3 is 13 amino acids. The V gene end was trimmed by 4 bases and the J gene end by 7 bases; junction bases not matched to a gene: 6. The germline V gene encodes CDR1 SNHLY and CDR2 FYNNEI. This CDR3 is CASSGQGGIGYTF. The CDR3 DNA reads TGTGCCAGCAGTGGTCAAGGGGGCATTGGCTACACCTTC.

This clone was found a few times. This sequence joins TRBV10-3 and TRBJ2-2; a possible D gene is TRBD1 (6 bases). CDR1 and CDR2 (germline): ENHRY, SYGVKD. The V end was cut by 6 bases, the J end by 5 bases, with 19 bases between. This CDR3 region has 16 residues. The CDR3 DNA reads as TGTGCCATCAGCCGAGTCCAGACAGGCCGGACCGGGGAGCTGTTTTTT. Protein sequence: CAISRVQTGRTGELFF.

The chain joins TRBV6-6 to TRBJ1-2, with D uncertain. V shed 8 bases and J shed 5 bases, with 15 bases lying between them. The CDR3 consists of 13 residues. Germline V CDR1 and CDR2: MNHNY, SVGAGI (reference sequence). CDR3 in DNA: TGTGCCAGCGGACTGCAATCCCTATATGGCTACACCTTC. Amino acid sequence: CASGLQSLYGYTF.

This sequence joins TRBV2 and TRBJ1-3; a possible D gene is TRBD1 (5 bases). The CDR3 covers 16 residues. The germline V and J ends were trimmed by 5 bases and 0 bases, with 14 bases remaining between them. The germline CDR1 and CDR2 sequences are SNHLY and FYNNEI. CDR3 coding DNA: TGTGCCAGCAGTACTGTAGGGGCTGGCTCTGGAAACACCATATATTTT. Translating gives CASSTVGAGSGNTIYF. Drawing the rest from reference TRBV2 and TRBJ1-3, the complete variable domain is EPEVTQTPSHQVTQMGQEVILRCVPISNHLYFYWYRQILGQKVEFLVSFYNNEISEKSEIFDDQFSVERPDGSNFTLKIRSTKLEDSAMYFCASSTVGAGSGNTIYFGEGSWLTVV.

The chain recombines TRBV19 with TRBJ1-1, with TRBD1 matching 8 bases. Unmatched junction bases numbered 3, after V lost 5 bases and J lost 1 base. From germline, CDR1 is LNHDA and CDR2 SQIVND (reference sequence). CDR3 size: 14 residues. The DNA of the CDR3 is TGTGCCAGTAGTCCGGGACAGGCGAACACTGAAGCTTTCTTT. It codes for CASSPGQANTEAFF.

This chain connects TRBV29-1 to TRBJ1-2, with TRBD1 matching over 7 bases. Germline assignment: CDR1 SQVTM and CDR2 ANQGSEA. This CDR3 is 14 amino acids long. With V trimmed by 3 bases and J by 1 base, 5 bases remained unmatched. The CDR3 region has the DNA TGCAGCGTTGACGGGACAGTCCTTAACTATGGCTACACCTTC. Its translation: CSVDGTVLNYGYTF.

V gene TRBV15 combines with J gene TRBJ1-1; the D gene is possibly TRBD1 (6 bases). V gave up 2 bases and J gave up 7 bases, with 17 bases separating them. The germline V gene has CDR1 LNHNV and CDR2 YYDKDF (reference sequence). The CDR3 sequence is 15 residues long. This CDR3 reads CATSRYKTEGVEAFF. CDR3 sequence (DNA): TGTGCCACCAGCAGATACAAGACAGAGGGGGTTGAAGCTTTCTTT. Filled out from reference TRBV15 and TRBJ1-1, the complete variable domain reads DAMVIQNPRYQVTQFGKPVTLSCSQTLNHNVMYWYQQKSSQAPKLLFHYYDKDFNNEADTPDNFQSRRPNTSFCFLDIRSPGLGDTAMYLCATSRYKTEGVEAFFGQGTRLTVV.

CDR3 DNA sequence: TGCGCCAGCAGCTTCCGACTTTGGGGGGATGAGTCGGATACGCAGTATTTT. Its translation is CASSFRLWGDESDTQYF. The chain recombines TRBV5-1 with TRBJ2-3; perhaps TRBD2 as D (6 bases). V was clipped by 2 bases and J by 6 bases, with 22 bases between them. Germline V CDR1 and CDR2: SGHRS, YFSETQ. CDR3 length equals 17 residues.

The chain uses TRBV2 and TRBJ1-2; a weak D match, TRBD1 (6 bases). CDR1 and CDR2 (germline): SNHLY, FYNNEI. V lost 7 bases to trimming and J lost 8 bases, with 17 bases between them. This CDR3 has 13 residues. As DNA, the CDR3 is TGTGCCAGCATACGGGGTCAGGGGAACGGCTACACCTTC. Its translation: CASIRGQGNGYTF.

The chain links TRBV2 to TRBJ1-1; D is unresolved. V was cut by 6 bases and J by 1 base, with 9 bases left in between. Germline V gene data show CDR1 as SNHLY and CDR2 as FYNNEI. The CDR3 extends over 13 amino acids. CDR3 nucleotide sequence: TGTGCCAGCAGGGCGTTTCCGAACACTGAAGCTTTCTTT. Translating it yields CASRAFPNTEAFF.

This clone has just one count. The V and J genes are TRBV7-3 and TRBJ2-2; perhaps TRBD1 as D (7 bases). The CDR3 consists of 20 residues. Germline V CDR1 and CDR2: SGHTA, FQGTGA. Trimming shortened V by 2 bases and J by 4 bases, and 26 bases separated the two germline ends. CDR3 amino acids: CASSLGLPTGRRGSTGELFF. The CDR3 DNA reads TGTGCCAGCAGCTTAGGGCTCCCGACAGGGAGGAGGGGAAGCACCGGGGAGCTGTTTTTT.

This clone was counted between two and nine times. The chain uses TRBV6-6 and TRBJ2-7; D gene ambiguous. Germline V gene lookup returns CDR1 MNHNY and CDR2 SVGAGI (reference sequence). The germline V and J ends were trimmed by 0 bases and 9 bases, with 15 bases remaining between them. The CDR3 contains 14 residues. The CDR3 nucleotides read TGTGCCAGCAGTTACTCCGTACGGGCCTTGGGGCAGTACTTC. As protein: CASSYSVRALGQYF.

A few counts support this clone. J is TRBJ2-3 and V is TRBV27; TRBD2 might be the D (6 bases). The V gene lost 5 bases and the J gene lost 5 bases, with 11 bases spanning the gap. Germline CDR1 is MNHEY and CDR2 is SMNVEV (reference sequence). The CDR3 runs to 13 residues. CDR3 in amino acids: CASSQLAQDTQYF. CDR3 sequence (DNA): TGTGCCAGCAGTCAACTAGCCCAAGATACGCAGTATTTT.

This chain joins TRBV4-1 and TRBJ1-5, with a weak D call TRBD1 (5 bases). The V gene lost 3 bases and the J gene lost 4 bases, with 10 bases spanning the gap. This CDR3 has 14 amino acids. CDR1 MGHRA and CDR2 YSYEKL come from the germline V gene. This chain's CDR3 is CASSQTTGNQPQHF. The CDR3 region has the DNA TGCGCCAGCAGCCAGACCACAGGAAATCAGCCCCAGCATTTT.

The V call is TRBV5-1, the J call TRBJ2-3; a possible D gene is TRBD2 (6 bases). The germline V and J ends were trimmed by 3 bases and 4 bases, with 18 bases remaining between them. The germline V gene encodes CDR1 SGHRS and CDR2 YFSETQ. This CDR3 region has 16 residues. The CDR3 loop is CASSSLLGGVADTQYF. The CDR3 bases are TGCGCCAGCAGCTCCCTCCTGGGGGGAGTGGCAGATACGCAGTATTTT.

The J gene is TRBJ1-6, the V gene TRBV6-1; possible D gene TRBD1, 6 bases. Trimming took 6 bases from V and 9 from J, leaving 9 bases between them. CDR1 MNHNS and CDR2 SASEGT come from the germline V gene. The length of the CDR3 is 12 residues. CDR3 coding DNA: TGTGCCAGCAGAGAGGGGGGTTCACCCCTCCACTTT. Protein product: CASREGGSPLHF.

This clone has only a few counts. This rearrangement joins TRBV9 to TRBJ2-5; D unresolved. Trimming cost V 4 bases and J 4 bases, with 11 bases left between them. Germline V gives CDR1 SGDLS, CDR2 YYNGEE. The CDR3 spans 13 residues. The CDR3 here is CASSLRGSETQYF. As DNA, the CDR3 is TGTGCCAGCAGCCTACGAGGATCAGAGACCCAGTACTTC.

J is TRBJ1-1 and V is TRBV30, with D perhaps TRBD1 (5 bases). CDR1 and CDR2 (germline): GTSNPN, SVGIG (reference sequence). Trimming stripped 3 bases from V and 0 bases from J, with 8 bases between. The CDR3 is made up of 13 amino acids. CDR3 nucleotide sequence: TGTGCCTGGAGGGGGGGGTTGAACACTGAAGCTTTCTTT. This gives the protein CAWRGGLNTEAFF.

This clone came up a few times. The J gene is TRBJ1-1, the V gene TRBV29-1; D uncertain. V lost 7 bases to trimming and J lost 7 bases, with 13 bases between them. Germline CDR1 and CDR2: SQVTM and ANQGSEA. The CDR3 runs 11 residues. Here the CDR3 DNA reads TGCAGCGCTGCTACATGGAATGAAGCTTTCTTT. Amino acid sequence: CSAATWNEAFF. Complete variable domain (other parts from reference TRBV29-1 and TRBJ1-1): SAVISQKPSRDICQRGTSLTIQCQVDSQVTMMFWYRQQPGQSLTLIATANQGSEATYESGFVIDKFPISRPNLTFSTLTVSNMSPEDSSIYLCSAATWNEAFFGQGTRLTVV.

V usage is TRBV30 and J usage is TRBJ2-3, with 8 bases matching TRBD2. The V segment lost 0 bases and the J segment 0 bases; nucleotides outside the gene matches: 8. From germline, CDR1 is GTSNPN and CDR2 SVGIG (reference sequence). The CDR3 contains 17 residues. In DNA form, the CDR3 reads TGTGCCTGGAGTGTATTGAGGGGCGGGGGGAGCACAGATACGCAGTATTTT. The encoded protein is CAWSVLRGGGSTDTQYF.

The chain links TRBV29-1 to TRBJ1-2, with D possibly matching TRBD1 (6 bases). Per germline, CDR1 SQVTM and CDR2 ANQGSEA. V shed 4 bases and J shed 2 bases, with 11 bases lying between them. CDR3 size: 13 residues. The CDR3 sequence: CSVAQGQNYGYTF. For the CDR3, the DNA is TGCAGCGTTGCCCAGGGGCAGAACTATGGCTACACCTTC.

The count of this clone is one. The rearrangement uses TRBV7-9 and TRBJ1-1; 7 bases are a match to TRBD1. Losses at the gene ends were 5 bases for V and 1 base for J; bases not matched to a gene: 7. The germline V gene has CDR1 SEHNR and CDR2 FQNEAQ (reference sequence). CDR3 length: 15 residues. The CDR3 sequence is CASSTEGQRNTEAFF. The CDR3 DNA follows: TGTGCCAGCAGCACCGAGGGACAGAGGAACACTGAAGCTTTCTTT.

The J gene is TRBJ2-5, the V gene TRBV2, with D perhaps TRBD1 (5 bases). Trimming removed 7 bases at V and 5 bases at J, with 14 bases between. The CDR3 loop spans 13 amino acids. Germline lookup yields CDR1 SNHLY and CDR2 FYNNEI. The CDR3: CASTPGLRETQYF. Written as DNA, the CDR3 is TGTGCCAGCACACCAGGGTTAAGGGAGACCCAGTACTTC.

The chain couples TRBV30 to TRBJ1-6; maybe TRBD1 (6 bases). The CDR3 is 14 amino acids. V lost 1 base to trimming and J lost 7 bases, with 11 bases between them. CDR1 is GTSNPN and CDR2 is SVGIG in the germline V gene (reference sequence). CDR3 region: CAWSAFTGNSPLHF. Written as DNA, the CDR3 is TGTGCCTGGAGTGCGTTTACAGGGAATTCACCCCTCCACTTT.

This chain uses TRBV11-1 with TRBJ1-1, with D unresolved. The CDR3 is 14 residues long. Germline V gives CDR1 SGHAT, CDR2 FQDESV (reference sequence). The V end was cut by 5 bases, the J end by 13 bases, with 23 bases between. CDR3 sequence (DNA): TGTGCCAGCAGCGTAAATCGGGTAGGGCAGGACCTTTTCTTT. Its translation is CASSVNRVGQDLFF.

This rearrangement joins TRBV4-2 to TRBJ2-6; D is undetermined. CDR1 LGHNA and CDR2 YNFKEQ come from the germline V gene. Trimming removed 0 bases at V and 0 bases at J, with 15 bases between. The CDR3 loop spans 19 amino acids. The CDR3 nucleotides are TGTGCCAGCAGCCAAGATTCTGCTGGTTGGGGCTCTGGGGCCAACGTCCTGACTTTC. It codes for CASSQDSAGWGSGANVLTF.

V gene TRBV29-1 combines with J gene TRBJ2-1, with D maybe TRBD2 (5 bases). The V end was cut by 4 bases, the J end by 9 bases, with 13 bases between. The CDR3 contains 12 residues. The germline V gene has CDR1 SQVTM and CDR2 ANQGSEA. The CDR3 loop is CSVGGLAGEQFF. The CDR3 DNA reads as TGCAGCGTTGGGGGTCTAGCCGGTGAGCAGTTCTTC.

This clone was counted a few times. This rearrangement joins TRBV27 to TRBJ2-7; 12 positions match TRBD2. V was clipped by 3 bases and J by 4 bases; unmatched bases: 7. The CDR3 runs 16 residues. The germline gives CDR1 MNHEY, CDR2 SMNVEV (reference sequence). The CDR3, as DNA: TGTGCCAGCAGTTTTACTAGCGGGGGGAGGCCTTACGAGCAGTACTTC. Amino acids: CASSFTSGGRPYEQYF.

About this clone: Other DNA sequences in this sample translate to the same CDR3. The gene calls are TRBV5-1 and TRBJ2-6; D gene ambiguous. The CDR3 spans 15 residues. The V end was cut by 0 bases, the J end by 0 bases, with 4 bases between. Germline V gene lookup returns CDR1 SGHRS and CDR2 YFSETQ. The DNA for the CDR3 is TGCGCCAGCAGCTTGGCCAACTCTGGGGCCAACGTCCTGACTTTC. It specifies CASSLANSGANVLTF. Supplemented by reference TRBV5-1 and TRBJ2-6, the full variable domain reads KAGVTQTPRYLIKTRGQQVTLSCSPISGHRSVSWYQQTPGQGLQFLFEYFSETQRNKGNFPGRFSGRQFSNSRSEMNVSTLELGDSALYLCASSLANSGANVLTFGAGSRLTVL.